This is a list of T cell receptor beta chains from one sample in a study of CD8 T cells in ankylosing spondylitis. One entry per CDR3 protein, called by TCRdb with MiXCR from the 5' RACE reads. The data contain approximately 550,000 distinct CDR3 sequences, about 13% of them singletons. Input material: blood, either unsorted or a sorted T cell fraction (not recorded which). The origin of the receptors is a male donor with ankylosing spondylitis. The CDR3 runs from the conserved cysteine through the conserved F or W. The order of the fields is J gene, clone size, D gene, V gene, CDR3 DNA, CDR3 protein. D genes are given only for firm matches. The size of a clone is reported for some rows only, either as once, few or many, or as a class for expanded clones.

TRBJ2-3 | . | . | TRBV20-1 | TGCAGTGCTAGCTTAGGGACAGATACGCAGTATTTT | CSASLGTDTQYF
TRBJ2-3 | . | TRBD2 | TRBV6-2/TRBV6-3 | TGTGCCAGCACCTCCATTTCGGTAGCGGGAGTGGGAGATACGCAGTATTTT | CASTSISVAGVGDTQYF
TRBJ1-1 | many | . | TRBV5-1 | TGCGCCAGCAGCTTGGAGGACTCCACCCCGGGAGCTTTCTTT | CASSLEDSTPGAFF
TRBJ2-3 | . | . | TRBV18 | TGTGCCAGCTCACCAACCTCGGGTCCAGATACGCAGTATTTT | CASSPTSGPDTQYF
TRBJ2-4 | . | . | TRBV5-4 | TGTGCCAGCAGCTATAGTACCGGCAGCGCCAAAAACATTCAGTACTTC | CASSYSTGSAKNIQYF
TRBJ2-5 | few | TRBD2 | TRBV20-1 | TGCAGTGCTAGAGATGCTAGCGGGAGGGGATTTGGGGAGACCCAGTACTTC | CSARDASGRGFGETQYF
TRBJ2-3 | many | . | TRBV7-2 | TGTGCCAGCAGCTCGGGACCTGAGGATACGCAGTATTTT | CASSSGPEDTQYF
TRBJ1-1 | few | . | TRBV29-1 | TGCAGCGTTGTGACAGCCCAAGCTTTCTTT | CSVVTAQAFF
TRBJ2-3 | . | . | TRBV12-3/TRBV12-4 | TGTGCCAGCAGTTTAGCGAGGGGGTTAGGCGCCGATACGCAGTATTTT | CASSLARGLGADTQYF
TRBJ2-4 | few | . | TRBV7-2 | TGTGCCAGCAGCTTAGATTTTGGGGACATTCAGTACTTC | CASSLDFGDIQYF
TRBJ2-5 | . | TRBD2 | TRBV7-2 | TGTGCCAGCAGCAGCGGGATCTCGGGGGGAGAGACCCAGTACTTC | CASSSGISGGETQYF
TRBJ2-1 | . | . | TRBV3-1 | TGTGCCAGCAGCCTCACCCCCCCCCTTTACAATGAGCAGTTCTTC | CASSLTPPLYNEQFF
TRBJ2-1 | . | TRBD2 | TRBV9 | TGTGCCAGCAGCACATACCACCCGGGACTAGCGGGAGTGCATGAGCAGTTCTTC | CASSTYHPGLAGVHEQFF
TRBJ2-3 | few | . | TRBV27 | TGTGCCAGCAGTTTAAGAGTCCACTATGGGGATACGCAGTATTTT | CASSLRVHYGDTQYF
TRBJ1-1 | few | TRBD1 | TRBV3-1 | TGTGCCAGCAGCCGTCATACAGGGGGGAACACTGAAGCTTTCTTT | CASSRHTGGNTEAFF